These T cell receptor beta chains were read from a single sample in a study of post-analysis software for immune sequencing data. TCRdb redid the calling of the PCR reads with MiXCR, one entry per CDR3 protein. The sample lists over 300,000 distinct CDR3 sequences, about a third occurring once. The sample taken for sequencing was blood. The receptors were sampled from a girl under 18 with multiple sclerosis. Each CDR3 is given with its conserved first and last residue. Fields, in order: J gene, V gene, CDR3 protein.

j_call: TRBJ1-2; v_call: TRBV20-1; cdr3_aa: CSAHHPGRSGYTF
j_call: TRBJ2-1; v_call: TRBV15; cdr3_aa: CATSRSGLAGNNEQFF
j_call: TRBJ1-5; v_call: TRBV2; cdr3_aa: CASRMGHNSNQPQHF
j_call: TRBJ2-1; v_call: TRBV29-1; cdr3_aa: CSVDRGAADEQFF
j_call: TRBJ2-3; v_call: TRBV7-8; cdr3_aa: CASSLGHRPTDTQYF
j_call: TRBJ2-1; v_call: TRBV4-1; cdr3_aa: CASSQERGVLNEQFF
j_call: TRBJ1-5; v_call: TRBV20-1; cdr3_aa: CSARLRKVSNQPQHF
j_call: TRBJ1-4; v_call: TRBV29-1; cdr3_aa: CSGVLGQGEKLFF
j_call: TRBJ1-2; v_call: TRBV12-3/TRBV12-4; cdr3_aa: CASSLSTAVRHYGCTF
j_call: TRBJ2-7; v_call: TRBV27; cdr3_aa: CTSSLSTGYEQYF
j_call: TRBJ1-5; v_call: TRBV6-2/TRBV6-3; cdr3_aa: CASSYGPQPQHF
j_call: TRBJ2-3; v_call: TRBV12-3/TRBV12-4; cdr3_aa: CASSVARAGGADTQYF
j_call: TRBJ2-7; v_call: TRBV7-6; cdr3_aa: CASSLEWLDEQYF
j_call: TRBJ1-5; v_call: TRBV7-2; cdr3_aa: CASSLNPGGSNQPQHF
j_call: TRBJ2-1; v_call: TRBV6-1; cdr3_aa: CASSPGLAGGPRNEQFF
j_call: TRBJ2-5; v_call: TRBV24-1; cdr3_aa: CATSDFHGDETQYF